Presented here are 20 T cell receptor beta chains from one specimen sequenced in a study of Ad26.COV2.S vaccination and SARS-CoV-2 variants (dated by TCRdb to about 2021). Library preparation was by the immunoSEQ multiplex PCR assay. The table comes from immuneACCESS by way of TCRdb, which keeps in-frame sequences with V and J called. Part of the clones is missing from these tables; in studies checked, under half for an unresolved V gene and the rest for unknown reasons. This sample is represented by approximately 400,000 clones; roughly 81% of them were singletons. Of the sample, 3.3% falls within the top ten clones. The treatment or condition tag for this specimen amounts to: some 20 received Ad26.COV2.S at low or high dose, single or two shots; several received placebo; per-sample allocation not given. For vaccine and placebo recipients, the sequenced repertoires came from samples collected on day 63 after the first injection.

Sequenced material: peripheral blood, taken in a trial of Ad26.COV2.S vaccine versus placebo. The receptors shown here come from a person aged 18-60 years who received the Ad26.COV2.S COVID-19 vaccine or a placebo.

The chain is built from TRBV18 and TRBJ2-2; D not certain. Germline V gives CDR1 KGHSH, CDR2 LQKENI. This CDR3 is built from 13 residues. V dropped 0 bases and J dropped 5 bases, with 4 bases sitting between them. The CDR3 DNA reads TGTGCCAGCTCACCACCGGAGACCGGGGAGCTGTTTTTT. Protein: CASSPPETGELFF.

Written as DNA, the CDR3 is TGTGCCAGCAGTTACGGCGAGCGGGAGCGCCCTCCCTACGAGCAGTACTTC. Translation gives CASSYGERERPPYEQYF. The chain links TRBV28 to TRBJ2-7, with 8 bases matching TRBD2. Per germline, CDR1 MDHEN and CDR2 SYDVKM. This CDR3 spans 17 amino acids. V lost 4 bases and J lost 2; bases outside the gene matches: 13.

The V and J genes are TRBV12-3 or TRBV12-4 and TRBJ2-7; D ambiguous. The germline V and J ends were trimmed by 4 bases and 6 bases, with 7 bases remaining between them. This CDR3 contains 11 residues. CDR3 bases: TGTGCCAGCAGTTCCAGAGGCGAGCAGTACTTC. Encoded protein: CASSSRGEQYF.

The chain uses TRBV5-1 and TRBJ2-3, with TRBD1 matching over 8 bases. After removal of 4 bases from V and 1 base from J, the junction contained 2 bases not matched to a gene. CDR3 length: 14 residues. Germline CDR1 and CDR2: SGHRS and YFSETQ. CDR3 in amino acids: CASSGQGGTDTQYF. CDR3 coding DNA: TGCGCCAGCAGCGGACAGGGCGGCACAGATACGCAGTATTTT. Based on the CDR3 plus reference TRBV5-1 and TRBJ2-3, the full variable domain is KAGVTQTPRYLIKTRGQQVTLSCSPISGHRSVSWYQQTPGQGLQFLFEYFSETQRNKGNFPGRFSGRQFSNSRSEMNVSTLELGDSALYLCASSGQGGTDTQYFGPGTRLTVL.

This chain uses TRBV30 with TRBJ2-1, with a weak D call TRBD1 (6 bases). The CDR3 spans 15 residues. The V end was cut by 2 bases, the J end by 8 bases, with 19 bases between. Germline values: CDR1 GTSNPN, CDR2 SVGIG (reference sequence). CDR3 sequence (DNA): TGTGCCTGGAGTTCCGGGACAACTAGTCGGGATGAGCAGTTCTTC. Protein: CAWSSGTTSRDEQFF.

This chain connects TRBV24-1 to TRBJ1-5, with 8 positions matching TRBD1. With V trimmed by 2 bases and J by 4 bases, 15 bases remained unmatched. This CDR3 has 19 amino acids. Looked up from germline, CDR1 is KGHDR and CDR2 is SFDVKD. The CDR3 sequence: CATSDSRAAGGGGNQPQHF. DNA for the CDR3: TGTGCCACCAGTGATTCTCGGGCGGCAGGGGGCGGTGGAAATCAGCCCCAGCATTTT.

The rearrangement uses TRBV9 and TRBJ1-6; possible D gene TRBD1, 6 bases. This CDR3 contains 17 residues. CDR1 is SGDLS, CDR2 YYNGEE, per germline. V was shortened by 0 bases and J by 1 base, with 11 bases between the two germline ends. The CDR3 spells CASSVDGRGSYNSPLHF. CDR3 DNA: TGTGCCAGCAGCGTAGATGGCAGGGGTTCCTATAATTCACCCCTCCACTTT.

This chain uses TRBV6-2 or TRBV6-3 with TRBJ2-2; 7 bases are shared with TRBD1. This CDR3 has 15 amino acids. The germline V gene has CDR1 MNHEY and CDR2 SVGEGT. V shed 2 bases, J shed 4 bases, and the junction held 4 bases outside the gene matches. The CDR3 loop reads CASSYDRVPTGELFF. CDR3 coding DNA: TGTGCCAGCAGTTACGACAGGGTGCCCACCGGGGAGCTGTTTTTT.

The genes are TRBV9 and TRBJ2-4; TRBD2 aligns across 8 bases. The V gene end was trimmed by 3 bases and the J gene end by 3 bases; junction bases not matched to a gene: 11. CDR1 and CDR2 from the germline V gene are SGDLS and YYNGEE. The CDR3 extends over 17 amino acids. The CDR3 loop reads CASSGAGGPIGKNIQYF. DNA of the CDR3: TGTGCCAGCAGCGGCGCGGGGGGCCCAATTGGCAAAAACATTCAGTACTTC.

The rearrangement uses TRBV4-3 and TRBJ1-3; 7 bases are shared with TRBD1. Germline V gene data show CDR1 as LGHNA and CDR2 as YSLEER. This CDR3 has 15 residues. The junction had 3 bases not matched to a gene; V was cut back by 2 bases and J by 2 bases. This CDR3 reads CASSQQTGPGNTIYF. The CDR3 DNA is TGCGCCAGCAGCCAACAGACAGGGCCTGGAAACACCATATATTTT.

The rearrangement uses TRBV7-8 and TRBJ2-7; no definite D call. The CDR3 consists of 14 residues. V lost 3 bases and J 5 bases, leaving 14 bases between the germline ends. Germline CDR1 reads SGHVS; CDR2 reads FQNEAQ. The CDR3 reads CASSFSEPPNEQYF. DNA of the CDR3: TGTGCCAGCAGCTTCAGCGAGCCCCCCAACGAGCAGTACTTC.

The V and J genes are TRBV28 and TRBJ2-7; tentatively, D is TRBD1 (5 bases). The CDR3 spans 13 residues. V lost 3 bases and J lost 1, with 7 bases in between. Germline V gene lookup returns CDR1 MDHEN and CDR2 SYDVKM. The CDR3 spells CASSFRESYEQYF. DNA for the CDR3: TGTGCCAGCAGTTTCAGGGAATCCTACGAGCAGTACTTC.

The chain uses TRBV7-2 and TRBJ2-2; the D gene is possibly TRBD2 (6 bases). Germline lookup yields CDR1 SGHTA and CDR2 FQGNSA. V dropped 6 bases and J dropped 1 base, with 12 bases sitting between them. CDR3 length: 15 residues. The CDR3 sequence is CASSPSRGNTGELFF. CDR3 bases: TGTGCCAGCAGTCCATCGCGGGGGAACACCGGGGAGCTGTTTTTT.

This sequence joins TRBV29-1 and TRBJ2-1; TRBD2 matches 11 bases. The CDR3 is 16 residues long. The germline V gene has CDR1 SQVTM and CDR2 ANQGSEA. The V and J ends lost 3 bases and 2 bases, in that order; junction bases with no gene match: 6. CDR3 coding DNA: TGCAGCGTTGACCCGGGGACTAGCGGCCCCTACAATGAGCAGTTCTTC. Translating it yields CSVDPGTSGPYNEQFF.

The genes are TRBV5-6 and TRBJ2-6; D not certain. From germline, CDR1 is SGHDT and CDR2 YYEEEE. The CDR3 extends over 15 amino acids. V was trimmed by 6 bases and J by 1 base, leaving 11 bases between them. The CDR3 coding sequence is TGTGCCAGCACCTGGTGGAGTTCTGGGGCCAACGTCCTGACTTTC. Its translation: CASTWWSSGANVLTF.

This clone was counted only a few times. The chain links TRBV4-1 to TRBJ1-1, with D maybe TRBD1 (6 bases). Trimming stripped 4 bases from V and 6 bases from J, with 9 bases between. The length of the CDR3 is 12 residues. Germline V gene data show CDR1 as MGHRA and CDR2 as YSYEKL. This CDR3 reads CASSLGGAEAFF. The CDR3 DNA is TGCGCCAGCAGCCTAGGGGGGGCTGAAGCTTTCTTT.

J is TRBJ2-7 and V is TRBV11-3; 7 nucleotides match TRBD1. J was trimmed by 1 base and V by 5 bases; bases with no gene match: 5. The CDR3 contains 14 residues. Germline V gene data show CDR1 as SGHNT and CDR2 as YENEEA. CDR3: CASSPSTGSYEQYF. The CDR3 DNA reads TGTGCCAGCAGCCCATCGACAGGGTCCTACGAGCAGTACTTC.

The rearrangement joins TRBV5-8 to TRBJ2-2, with 11 bases that match TRBD1. The CDR3 totals 16 residues. The V gene end was trimmed by 4 bases and the J gene end by 1 base; junction bases not matched to a gene: 3. CDR1 is SGHTS and CDR2 is YDEGEE in the germline V gene. For the CDR3, the DNA is TGTGCCAGCAGCACTGGGACAGGGGGGAACACCGGGGAGCTGTTTTTT. It yields the protein CASSTGTGGNTGELFF.

The chain recombines TRBV28 with TRBJ2-7; the D gene is possibly TRBD2 (5 bases). Germline V lookup: CDR1 MDHEN, CDR2 SYDVKM. Between the trimmed V and J ends, which lost 8 bases and 4 bases, there was a span of 9 bases. The CDR3 runs to 11 residues. The CDR3 region is CASETGYEQYF. Here the CDR3 DNA reads TGTGCCAGCGAGACGGGGTACGAGCAGTACTTC.

This chain links TRBV3-1 (or the pseudogene TRBV3-2) with TRBJ2-7; unclear D gene. Looked up from germline, CDR1 is LGHDT and CDR2 is YNNKEL (reference sequence). This CDR3 is 13 amino acids long. V lost 0 bases and J 4 bases, leaving 7 bases between the germline ends. CDR3 DNA sequence: TGTGCCAGCAGCCAAGATCTTGAATACGAGCAGTACTTC. It encodes CASSQDLEYEQYF.